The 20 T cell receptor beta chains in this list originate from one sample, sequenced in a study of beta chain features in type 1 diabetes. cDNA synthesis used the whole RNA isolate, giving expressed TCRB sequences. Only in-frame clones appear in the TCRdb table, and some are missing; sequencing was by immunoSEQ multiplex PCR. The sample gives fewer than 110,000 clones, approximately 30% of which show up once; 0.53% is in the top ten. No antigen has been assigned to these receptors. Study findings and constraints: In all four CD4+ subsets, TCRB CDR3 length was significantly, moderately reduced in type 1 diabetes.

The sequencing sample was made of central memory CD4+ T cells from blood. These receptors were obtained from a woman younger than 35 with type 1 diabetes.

CDR3 protein: CASSFGGEGNTQYF. The CDR3 DNA sequence: TGTGCCAGCAGTTTTGGAGGGGAAGGGAATACGCAGTATTTT. The chain employs TRBV6-5 and TRBJ2-3; TRBD2 is a possible D gene (6 bases). V dropped 4 bases and J dropped 7 bases, with 15 bases sitting between them. There are 14 residues in the CDR3. Germline CDR1 reads MNHEY; CDR2 reads SVGAGI.

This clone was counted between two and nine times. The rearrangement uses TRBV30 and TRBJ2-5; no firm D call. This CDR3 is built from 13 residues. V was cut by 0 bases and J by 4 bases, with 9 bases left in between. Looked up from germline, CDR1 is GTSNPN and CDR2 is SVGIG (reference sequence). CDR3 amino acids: CAWSVHAVETQYF. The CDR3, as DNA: TGTGCCTGGAGTGTACATGCTGTAGAGACCCAGTACTTC.

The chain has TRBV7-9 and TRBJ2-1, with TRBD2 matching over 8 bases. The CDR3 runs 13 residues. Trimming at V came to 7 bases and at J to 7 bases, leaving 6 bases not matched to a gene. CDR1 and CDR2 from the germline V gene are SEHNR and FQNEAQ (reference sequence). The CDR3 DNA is TGTGCCAGCACCGAAACGGGGGGGAATGAGCAGTTCTTC. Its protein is CASTETGGNEQFF.

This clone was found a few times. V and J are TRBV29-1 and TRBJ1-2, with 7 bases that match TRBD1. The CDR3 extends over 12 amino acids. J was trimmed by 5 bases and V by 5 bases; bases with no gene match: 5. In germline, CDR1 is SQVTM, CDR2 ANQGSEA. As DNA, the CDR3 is TGCAGCGTTCGTACAGGGGTATATGGCTACACCTTC. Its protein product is CSVRTGVYGYTF.

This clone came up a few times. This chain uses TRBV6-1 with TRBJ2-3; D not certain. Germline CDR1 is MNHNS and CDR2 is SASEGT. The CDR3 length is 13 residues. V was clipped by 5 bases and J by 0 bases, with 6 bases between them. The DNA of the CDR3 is TGTGCCAGCAGTAAGCTAAGCACAGATACGCAGTATTTT. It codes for CASSKLSTDTQYF.

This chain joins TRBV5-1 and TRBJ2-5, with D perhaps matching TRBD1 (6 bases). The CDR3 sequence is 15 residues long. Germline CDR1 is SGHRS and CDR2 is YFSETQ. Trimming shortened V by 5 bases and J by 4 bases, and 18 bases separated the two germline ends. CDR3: CASSRGTQETETQYF. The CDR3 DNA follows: TGCGCCAGCAGTAGGGGGACCCAAGAAACAGAGACCCAGTACTTC.

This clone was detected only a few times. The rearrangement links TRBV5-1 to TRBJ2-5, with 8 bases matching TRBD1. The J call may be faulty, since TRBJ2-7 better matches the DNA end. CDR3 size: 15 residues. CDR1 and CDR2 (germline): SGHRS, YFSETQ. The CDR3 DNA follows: TGCGCCAGCAGCTTGGAACGCCAGACAGGGGCCGAGCAGTACTTC. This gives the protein CASSLERQTGAEQYF.

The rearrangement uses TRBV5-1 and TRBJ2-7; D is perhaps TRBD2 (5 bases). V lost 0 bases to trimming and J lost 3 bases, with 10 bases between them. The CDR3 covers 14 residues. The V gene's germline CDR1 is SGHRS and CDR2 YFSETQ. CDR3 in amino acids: CASSLGLRSYEQYF. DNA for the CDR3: TGCGCCAGCAGCTTGGGACTACGTAGCTACGAGCAGTACTTC.

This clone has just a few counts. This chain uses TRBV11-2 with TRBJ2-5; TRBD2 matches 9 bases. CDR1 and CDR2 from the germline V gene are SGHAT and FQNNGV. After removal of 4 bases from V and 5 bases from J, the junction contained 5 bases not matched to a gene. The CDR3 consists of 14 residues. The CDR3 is CASSSLAGRETQYF. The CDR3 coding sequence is TGTGCCAGCAGCTCGCTAGCGGGGCGGGAGACCCAGTACTTC.

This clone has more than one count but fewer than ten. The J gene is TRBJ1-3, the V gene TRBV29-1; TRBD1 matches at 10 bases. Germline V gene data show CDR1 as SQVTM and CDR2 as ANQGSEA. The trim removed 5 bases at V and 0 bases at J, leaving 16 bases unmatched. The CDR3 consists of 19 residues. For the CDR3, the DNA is TGCAGCGTTAAGGACAGGGGGACTACCTCGTCCAGCTCTGGAAACACCATATATTTT. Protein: CSVKDRGTTSSSSGNTIYF.

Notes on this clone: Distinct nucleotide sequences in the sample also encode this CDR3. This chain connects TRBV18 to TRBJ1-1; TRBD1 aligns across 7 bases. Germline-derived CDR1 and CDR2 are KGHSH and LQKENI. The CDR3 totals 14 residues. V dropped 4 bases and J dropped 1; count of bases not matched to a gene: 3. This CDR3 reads CASSLGQENTEAFF. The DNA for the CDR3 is TGTGCCAGCTCACTCGGACAGGAGAACACTGAAGCTTTCTTT. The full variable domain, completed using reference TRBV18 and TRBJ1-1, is NAGVMQNPRHLVRRRGQEARLRCSPMKGHSHVYWYRQLPEEGLKFMVYLQKENIIDESGMPKERFSAEFPKEGPSILRIQQVVRGDSAAYFCASSLGQENTEAFFGQGTRLTVV.

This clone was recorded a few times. The DNA of the CDR3 is TGTGCCAGCAGCTTCGGACTACTAGCGGGAGGTTTGGATACGCAGTATTTT. Amino acid sequence: CASSFGLLAGGLDTQYF. The chain is built from TRBV5-6 and TRBJ2-3; 12 positions agree with TRBD2. In germline, CDR1 is SGHDT, CDR2 YYEEEE. After removal of 2 bases from V and 6 bases from J, the junction contained 10 bases not matched to a gene. This CDR3 comprises 17 residues.

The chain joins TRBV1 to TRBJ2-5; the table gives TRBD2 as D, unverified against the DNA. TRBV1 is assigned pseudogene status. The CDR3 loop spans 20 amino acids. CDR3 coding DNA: TGCACCAGCAGCCAGGTGGGCCCGGGACTAGCGGGTCTATATATAGAGACCCAGTACTTC. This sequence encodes CTSSQVGPGLAGLYIETQYF.

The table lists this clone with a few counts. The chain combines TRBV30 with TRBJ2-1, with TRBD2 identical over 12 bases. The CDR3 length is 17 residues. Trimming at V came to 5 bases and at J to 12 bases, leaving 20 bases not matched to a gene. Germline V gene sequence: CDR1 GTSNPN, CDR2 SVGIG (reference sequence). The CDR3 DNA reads TGTGCCTGGGGAACTAGCGGGAGGTGGGATGGTACAATTCGGCAGTTCTTC. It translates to CAWGTSGRWDGTIRQFF.

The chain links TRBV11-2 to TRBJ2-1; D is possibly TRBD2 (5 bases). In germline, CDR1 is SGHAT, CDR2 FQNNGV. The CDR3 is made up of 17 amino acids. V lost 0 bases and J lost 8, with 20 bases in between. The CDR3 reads CASSLDRMLASQDEQFF. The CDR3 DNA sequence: TGTGCCAGCAGCTTAGATCGGATGTTAGCGAGCCAGGATGAGCAGTTCTTC. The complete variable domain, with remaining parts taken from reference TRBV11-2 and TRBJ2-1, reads EAGVAQSPRYKIIEKRQSVAFWCNPISGHATLYWYQQILGQGPKLLIQFQNNGVVDDSQLPKDRFSAERLKGVDSTLKIQPAKLEDSAVYLCASSLDRMLASQDEQFFGPGTRLTVL.

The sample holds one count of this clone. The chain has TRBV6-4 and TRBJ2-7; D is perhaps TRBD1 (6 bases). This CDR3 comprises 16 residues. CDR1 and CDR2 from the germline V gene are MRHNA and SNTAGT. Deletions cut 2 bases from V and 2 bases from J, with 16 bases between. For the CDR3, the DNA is TGTGCCAGCAGTGACCGCCACTTAGGACAGCCCTACGAGCAGTACGTC. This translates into CASSDRHLGQPYEQYV.

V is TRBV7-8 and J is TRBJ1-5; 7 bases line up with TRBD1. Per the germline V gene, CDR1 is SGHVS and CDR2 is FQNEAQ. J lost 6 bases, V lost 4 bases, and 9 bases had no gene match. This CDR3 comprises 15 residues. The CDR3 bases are TGTGCCAGCAGCTACGGGACAGCGGGGGGTCAGCCCCAGCATTTT. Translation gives CASSYGTAGGQPQHF.

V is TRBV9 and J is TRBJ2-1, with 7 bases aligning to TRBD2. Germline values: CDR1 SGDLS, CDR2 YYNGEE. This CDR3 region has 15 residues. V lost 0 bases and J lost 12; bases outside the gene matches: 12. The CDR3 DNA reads TGTGCCAGCAGCGTAGTCCCATCTAGCGGTGTCGTGCAGTTCTTC. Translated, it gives CASSVVPSSGVVQFF.

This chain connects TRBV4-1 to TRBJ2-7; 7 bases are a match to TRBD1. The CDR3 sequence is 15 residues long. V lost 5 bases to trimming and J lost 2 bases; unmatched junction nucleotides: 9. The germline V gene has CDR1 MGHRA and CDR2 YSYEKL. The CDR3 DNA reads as TGCGCCAGCAGCTCCCGGCAGGGGGACGCCTACGAGCAGTACGTC. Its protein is CASSSRQGDAYEQYV.

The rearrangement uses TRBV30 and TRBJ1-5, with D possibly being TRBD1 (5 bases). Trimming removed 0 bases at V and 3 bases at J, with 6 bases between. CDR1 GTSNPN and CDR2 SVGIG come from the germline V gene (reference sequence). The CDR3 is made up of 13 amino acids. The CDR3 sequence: CAWSVGDNQPQHF. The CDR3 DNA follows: TGTGCCTGGAGTGTAGGGGACAATCAGCCCCAGCATTTT.